The 18 T cell receptor beta chains presented below share a single source sample, sequenced in a study of lymphopenia after photon versus proton radiotherapy (dated by TCRdb to about 2019). Library generation was performed with the immunoSEQ multiplex PCR assay. TCRdb took this table from immuneACCESS and kept in-frame rearrangements with V and J called. Such tables lack part of the clones; where checked against another copy, unresolved V genes explain under half of the gap, and the rest is unexplained. The sample has tens of thousands of clones on record, around 84% of them singletons. The ten largest clones add up to about 9.4% of the sample. Sequencing was performed on peripheral blood, taken from a patient treated with proton-based radiotherapy. These receptors were collected from a woman aged 65 to 85 with pancreatic cancer. Some clones in this sample may be carry-over from other donors' samples.

The chain has TRBV6-1 and TRBJ2-1; D is ambiguous. Trimming took 1 base from V and 9 from J, leaving 10 bases between them. CDR1 and CDR2 (germline): MNHNS, SASEGT. The CDR3 length is 13 residues. CDR3 nucleotide sequence: TGTGCCAGCAGTGAAGTCCGACTGGTTGAGCAGTTCTTC. It translates to CASSEVRLVEQFF.

This rearrangement joins TRBV6-1 to TRBJ2-7; tentative D call: TRBD1 (6 bases). The CDR3 contains 13 residues. Trimming removed 7 bases from V and 1 base from J, with 11 bases in between. Germline V gene data show CDR1 as MNHNS and CDR2 as SASEGT. The CDR3 loop is CASKRGMSYEQYF. CDR3 nucleotide sequence: TGTGCCAGCAAGAGGGGGATGTCCTACGAGCAGTACTTC.

This clone appeared a single time. This chain connects TRBV28 to TRBJ1-1; D ambiguous. Trimming removed 6 bases at V and 0 bases at J, with 2 bases between. The CDR3 is 11 residues long. Germline V CDR1 and CDR2: MDHEN, SYDVKM. The CDR3 DNA sequence: TGTGCCAGCAGGGTGAACACTGAAGCTTTCTTT. Translated, it gives CASRVNTEAFF.

CDR3 nucleotide sequence: TGCGCCAGCACTGGGCAATCGGAGACCCAGTACTTC. Translating it yields CASTGQSETQYF. V and J are TRBV5-1 and TRBJ2-5; D not certain. V lost 6 bases and J lost 5, with 11 bases in between. The CDR3 has 12 amino acids. The germline V gene encodes CDR1 SGHRS and CDR2 YFSETQ.

V is TRBV19 and J is TRBJ1-5; unclear D gene. CDR3 length: 15 residues. From germline, CDR1 is LNHDA and CDR2 SQIVND (reference sequence). Trimming cost V 8 bases and J 6 bases, with 20 bases left between them. This CDR3 reads CASGPDSLVSQPQHF. CDR3 sequence (DNA): TGTGCCAGTGGCCCAGACTCCCTCGTAAGTCAGCCCCAGCATTTT.

The rearrangement uses TRBV28 and TRBJ1-5; maybe TRBD1 (5 bases). This CDR3 region has 12 residues. The germline V gene has CDR1 MDHEN and CDR2 SYDVKM. V was shortened by 5 bases and J by 7 bases, with 9 bases between the two germline ends. This CDR3 is CASSQGVQPQHF. CDR3 nucleotide sequence: TGTGCCAGCAGTCAGGGAGTACAGCCCCAGCATTTT.

The chain employs TRBV5-4 and TRBJ2-1; 8 bases are shared with TRBD2. The V and J ends lost 0 bases and 4 bases, in that order; junction bases with no gene match: 6. CDR3 length: 16 amino acids. Germline loops: CDR1 SGHNT, CDR2 YYREEE (reference sequence). CDR3 sequence: CASSLEPAGVYNEQFF. The CDR3 DNA follows: TGTGCCAGCAGCTTGGAGCCAGCGGGAGTTTACAATGAGCAGTTCTTC.

V and J are TRBV7-9 and TRBJ2-1; the D is unclear. The CDR3 loop spans 14 amino acids. V lost 2 bases to trimming and J lost 5 bases, with 10 bases between them. Germline V gene lookup returns CDR1 SEHNR and CDR2 FQNEAQ (reference sequence). Here the CDR3 reads CASSLSALDNEQFF. Here the CDR3 DNA reads TGTGCCAGCAGCTTATCAGCTTTGGACAATGAGCAGTTCTTC.

This clone was observed a handful of times. The chain joins TRBV5-1 to TRBJ2-7, with a tentative D call TRBD1 (5 bases). Germline lookup yields CDR1 SGHRS and CDR2 YFSETQ. The CDR3 runs to 15 residues. V gave up 0 bases and J gave up 2 bases, with 12 bases separating them. CDR3 sequence: CASSLAAGIAYEQYF. CDR3 bases: TGCGCCAGCAGCTTGGCCGCAGGGATCGCCTACGAGCAGTACTTC.

The chain employs TRBV5-3 and TRBJ1-1; D not resolved. TRBV5-3 is marked as an open reading frame, function uncertain. The V end lost 6 bases, the J end lost 0 bases, and 0 bases lay between the germline ends. This CDR3 has 10 residues. CDR3 protein: CARMNTEAFF. For the CDR3, the DNA is TGTGCCAGAATGAACACTGAAGCTTTCTTT.

This clone has a handful of counts. The chain is built from TRBV4-1 and TRBJ2-2; D might be TRBD2 (5 bases). The CDR3 consists of 13 residues. The ends were cut back, 6 bases at V and 6 bases at J, with 11 bases in the middle. From germline, CDR1 is MGHRA and CDR2 YSYEKL. The chain's CDR3 is CASRTGVAGELFF. The CDR3 DNA sequence: TGCGCCAGCAGGACCGGGGTGGCCGGGGAGCTGTTTTTT.

V gene TRBV4-1 combines with J gene TRBJ1-2, with a weak D call TRBD1 (5 bases). V gave up 1 base and J gave up 0 bases, with 9 bases separating them. This CDR3 region has 15 residues. Germline assignment: CDR1 MGHRA and CDR2 YSYEKL. CDR3 in amino acids: CASSQAPTANYGYTF. The CDR3 nucleotides read TGCGCCAGCAGCCAAGCTCCGACAGCTAACTATGGCTACACCTTC.

The chain joins TRBV11-3 to TRBJ2-2; the match to TRBD1 covers 7 bases. From germline, CDR1 is SGHNT and CDR2 YENEEA. V was pared by 1 base and J by 2 bases, with 1 base of the junction left unmatched. The CDR3 is 15 residues long. The CDR3 loop reads CASSLGTGNTGELFF. Here the CDR3 DNA reads TGTGCCAGCAGCTTAGGGACAGGAAACACCGGGGAGCTGTTTTTT.

To note about this clone: Mismatch with germline at one junction end may stem from a read error. This chain uses TRBV7-7 with TRBJ2-5; D may match TRBD1 or TRBD2 (7 bases each). Germline loops: CDR1 SSHAT, CDR2 FNYEAQ (reference sequence). The CDR3 runs to 16 residues. CDR3 nucleotides: TGTGCTAGCAGCCCAATGCTAGGGGGCGGGGGAGAGACCCAGTACTTC. Its translation is CASSPMLGGGGETQYF.

CDR3 nucleotides: TGTGCCAGCAGTGAATCAAGCGGTAGCTACAATGAGCAGTTCTTC. It codes for CASSESSGSYNEQFF. The rearrangement links TRBV6-1 to TRBJ2-1; possibly TRBD2 for D (5 bases). Trimming left V 2 bases short and J 3 bases short, with 11 bases between. CDR1 and CDR2 (germline): MNHNS, SASEGT. There are 15 residues in the CDR3.

This sequence joins TRBV30 and TRBJ2-7, with D possibly matching TRBD2 (6 bases). CDR1 and CDR2 (germline): GTSNPN, SVGIG (reference sequence). This CDR3 is 13 amino acids long. Trimming shortened V by 0 bases and J by 5 bases, and 11 bases separated the two germline ends. The CDR3 DNA reads as TGTGCCTGGAGTGTTGGGGGGTCCAACGAGCAGTACTTC. Protein sequence: CAWSVGGSNEQYF.

The chain employs TRBV7-2 and TRBJ2-7; 8 bases line up with TRBD2. After removal of 2 bases from V and 0 bases from J, the junction contained 9 bases not matched to a gene. In germline, CDR1 is SGHTA, CDR2 FQGNSA. This CDR3 is built from 17 residues. CDR3 DNA: TGTGCCAGCAGCTTAAAATTTGGGCTAGCGGGCTCCTACGAGCAGTACTTC. Translated, it gives CASSLKFGLAGSYEQYF.

This chain connects TRBV28 to TRBJ2-1, with 8 bases fitting TRBD2. The CDR3 covers 13 residues. CDR1 is MDHEN, CDR2 SYDVKM, per germline. The junction had 7 bases not matched to a gene; V was cut back by 6 bases and J by 9 bases. The CDR3 DNA sequence: TGTGCCAGCAGCCCGGGACTAGTAGGTGAGCAGTTCTTC. Protein product: CASSPGLVGEQFF.